This TCR beta chain emerged from a study of CD8+ T cells in alopecia areata. Turning to this clone: Antigen: not known.

Sequencing templates came from extracted RNA that was reverse transcribed into cDNA. TCRdb keeps only in-frame clones here, not all; method: immunoSEQ multiplex PCR. The sample includes about 150,000 clones, 50% to 60% of them seen just once. General study points: Across lesional scalp, and particularly alopecia totalis/universalis, clonality surpassed that of normal scalp.

The CDR3 runs 16 residues. Losses at the gene ends were 6 bases for V and 10 bases for J; bases not matched to a gene: 17. CDR1 and CDR2 from the germline V gene are SQVTM and ANQGSEA. Sequencing input: CD4+ T cells sorted from blood. The sequence was collected from a human donor in good health. The J gene is TRBJ2-1, the V gene TRBV29-1; 11 bases fit TRBD2. CDR3 bases: TGCAGCGTCCGTGCCGGGACTAGCGGCTCAATCGGGGAGCAGTTCTTC. As protein: CSVRAGTSGSIGEQFF.